Listed below are T cell receptor beta chains from one sample, sequenced in a study of cytomegalovirus exposure and HLA in healthy donors. Assay used: immunoSEQ multiplex PCR; TCRdb lists only in-frame clones, some missing. Of around 150,000 clones listed, around 63% are singletons. Sequenced material: PBMCs. The receptors here all came from a human donor in good health. CDR3s include the opening cysteine and the closing phenylalanine or tryptophan. A D gene is named only where the DNA matches it firmly. Clone size, where shown, is once, few, many, or a class for clones that have expanded.

abundance | j_gene | d_gene | v_gene | CDR3aa | CDR3nt
. | TRBJ2-4 | TRBD2 | TRBV2 | CASSGTSGTSKNIQYF | TGTGCCAGCAGCGGGACTAGCGGGACCTCCAAAAACATTCAGTACTTC
few | TRBJ2-7 | TRBD2 | TRBV19 | CASSPAGGPYEQYF | TGTGCCAGTAGTCCAGCGGGAGGGCCTTACGAGCAGTACTTC
. | TRBJ2-7 | . | TRBV25-1 | CASSAFDITAYEQYF | TGTGCCAGCAGTGCCTTCGACATTACCGCCTACGAGCAGTACTTC
. | TRBJ2-7 | . | TRBV5-1 | CASSLEPGRGTYEQYF | TGCGCCAGCAGCTTGGAACCGGGCCGAGGGACCTACGAGCAGTACTTC
. | TRBJ2-1 | . | TRBV5-1 | CASKSAGSYEQFF | TGCGCCAGCAAGTCCGCCGGGAGTTATGAGCAGTTCTTC
. | TRBJ1-2 | . | TRBV28 | CASSFRGSYGYTF | TGTGCCAGCAGTTTTAGGGGATCCTATGGCTACACCTTC
. | TRBJ2-2 | . | TRBV7-2 | CASSSAGGELFF | TGTGCCAGCAGCTCCGCGGGCGGGGAGCTGTTTTTT
. | TRBJ1-2 | . | TRBV7-9 | CASSSTSSGINYTF | TGTGCCAGCAGCTCAACCTCGTCAGGGATCAACTACACCTTC
. | TRBJ2-7 | TRBD2 | TRBV5-1 | CASSPRWTGETGTSGTNPYEQYF | TGCGCCAGCAGTCCTCGGTGGACGGGGGAGACCGGGACTAGCGGGACCAACCCCTACGAGCAGTACTTC
. | TRBJ2-1 | TRBD2 | TRBV5-1 | CASSFPSGIIDEQFF | TGCGCCAGCAGCTTCCCTAGCGGGATAATCGATGAGCAGTTCTTC
. | TRBJ2-7 | . | TRBV5-4 | CASSPQQLRTEEQYF | TGTGCCAGCAGCCCCCAACAACTCCGGACTGAAGAGCAGTACTTC
. | TRBJ2-3 | . | TRBV28 | CAVRQITDTQYF | TGTGCCGTCAGACAGATCACAGATACGCAGTATTTT
. | TRBJ2-7 | . | TRBV28 | CASSSGYEQYF | TGTGCCAGCAGTTCAGGTTACGAGCAGTACTTC
. | TRBJ2-5 | TRBD1 | TRBV2 | CASSEQGAVKETQYF | TGTGCCAGCAGTGAGCAGGGGGCCGTTAAAGAGACCCAGTACTTC
. | TRBJ2-1 | . | TRBV7-9 | CASSLVQGEQFF | TGTGCCAGCAGCTTAGTCCAGGGGGAGCAGTTCTTC
. | TRBJ2-1 | . | TRBV13 | CASSTQGVSYNEQFF | TGTGCCAGCAGCACTCAAGGGGTATCCTACAATGAGCAGTTCTTC
. | TRBJ1-2 | . | TRBV9 | CASSGLTGYGYTF | TGTGCCAGCAGCGGGTTAACAGGATATGGCTACACCTTC